This T cell receptor (beta chain) originates from a study of human T cells and chemical hapten exposure. This clonotype was found a few times. Via MiXCR, TCRdb re-called the RACE reads, giving one row per CDR3 protein. This table has around 350,000 distinct CDR3 sequences, roughly 6% appearing once. Documented time point: pre-sensitization, week 0. Treatment of the sample: therapeutic diphenylcyclopropenone sensitization with weekly scalp DPC. This TCR came from a woman aged 18-29 years with alopecia areata. Some clones in this sample may be carry-over from other donors' samples. The sequences come from whole blood, collected in connection with sensitization to the hapten diphenylcyclopropenone (DPC).

In DNA form, the CDR3 reads TGTGCCAGCAGTTTCGGGACTAGCGGGGGGTACCAAGAGACCCAGTACTTC. Translating it yields CASSFGTSGGYQETQYF. The chain is built from TRBV28 and TRBJ2-5; 15 positions agree with TRBD2. The CDR3 contains 17 residues. The germline V gene has CDR1 MDHEN and CDR2 SYDVKM. The V segment lost 3 bases and the J segment 0 bases; nucleotides outside the gene matches: 2.